This TCR beta chain was documented in a study of T cells after somatic rescue of genetic block. Assay used: immunoSEQ multiplex PCR; TCRdb lists only in-frame clones, some missing. This sample has 110,000 or so clones, with around nine tenths found just once. The CDR3 is 14 residues long. Trimming pared 5 bases from V and 2 bases from J, leaving 12 bases between. The germline V gene has CDR1 SGHRS and CDR2 YFSETQ. Sequencing input: peripheral blood mononuclear cells (PBMCs). The chain links TRBV5-1 to TRBJ2-3; D not resolved. This receptor was obtained from a woman under 30. The CDR3 nucleotides read TGCGCCAGCAGGGACCATCTCTTCACAGATACGCAGTATTTT. It translates to CASRDHLFTDTQYF. Variable domain in full (rest from reference TRBV5-1 and TRBJ2-3): KAGVTQTPRYLIKTRGQQVTLSCSPISGHRSVSWYQQTPGQGLQFLFEYFSETQRNKGNFPGRFSGRQFSNSRSEMNVSTLELGDSALYLCASRDHLFTDTQYFGPGTRLTVL.